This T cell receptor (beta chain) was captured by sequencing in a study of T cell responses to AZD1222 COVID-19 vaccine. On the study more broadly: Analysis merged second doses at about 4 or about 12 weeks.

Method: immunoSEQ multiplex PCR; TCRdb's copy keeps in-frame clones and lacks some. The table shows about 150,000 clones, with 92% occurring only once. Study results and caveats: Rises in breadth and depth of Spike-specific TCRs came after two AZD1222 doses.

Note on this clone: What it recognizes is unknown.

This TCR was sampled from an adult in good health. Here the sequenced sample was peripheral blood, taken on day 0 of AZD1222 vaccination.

The CDR3 DNA follows: TGTGCCAGCAGCTTATTTGTCCGCTCGGGGGAGACCCAGTACTTC. This translates into CASSLFVRSGETQYF. The chain carries TRBV7-2 and TRBJ2-5; maybe TRBD2 (5 bases). The CDR3 has 15 amino acids. With 2 bases removed from V and 5 bases from J, the gap between germline ends came to 15 bases. The V gene's germline CDR1 is SGHTA and CDR2 FQGNSA.